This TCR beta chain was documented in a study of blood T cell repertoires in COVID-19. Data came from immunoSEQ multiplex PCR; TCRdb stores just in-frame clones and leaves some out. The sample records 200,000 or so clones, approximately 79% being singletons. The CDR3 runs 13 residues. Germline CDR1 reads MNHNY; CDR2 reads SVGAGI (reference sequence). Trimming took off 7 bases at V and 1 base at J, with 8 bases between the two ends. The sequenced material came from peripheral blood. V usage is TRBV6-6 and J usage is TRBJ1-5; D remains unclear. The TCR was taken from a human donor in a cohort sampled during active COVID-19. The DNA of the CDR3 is TGTGCCAGCAAGGAGTTAAGCAATCAGCCCCAGCATTTT. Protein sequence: CASKELSNQPQHF.